This record concerns one T cell receptor beta chain sequence. The sample comes from a study of T cells in Graves' hyperthyroidism and ophthalmopathy. Amplification yielded TCR beta CDR3 regions, with RNA transcripts as the source. HTBI primers were used for first-round RT-PCR of the TCR CDR3. TCRdb redid the calling of the multiplex PCR reads with MiXCR, one entry per CDR3 protein. In the table there are hundreds of thousands of distinct CDR3 sequences, over 15% of which are singletons. Per the germline V gene, CDR1 is MNHNS and CDR2 is SASEGT. V lost 3 bases and J 2 bases, leaving 7 bases between the germline ends. CDR3 length: 13 amino acids.

This chain uses TRBV6-1 with TRBJ2-5; D is uncertain. The TCR was taken from a woman aged 60-75 years with Graves' ophthalmopathy. Sequenced material: blood. This chain's CDR3 is CASSDWAQETQYF. The CDR3 nucleotides read TGTGCCAGCAGTGACTGGGCGCAAGAGACCCAGTACTTC.